This T cell receptor (beta chain) appears in the sequencing data of a study of regulatory T cells in long-lasting Graves disease. This clonotype came up a few times. Assembly of TCR beta libraries relied on iRepertoire HTBI primers together with Arm-PCR of CDR3 regions. TCRdb ran MiXCR on the multiplex PCR reads and lists one entry per CDR3 protein. The table shows about 540,000 distinct CDR3 sequences, with about 13% occurring only once. Time point here: newly diagnosed GD, antithyroid drugs for less than 3 months. Making the TCR library involved RNA that had been extracted from PBMCs. The same sample was also studied in work on T cells in Graves' hyperthyroidism and ophthalmopathy. From that paper: Diagnostic assessment was based on clinical symptoms, serum thyroxine and TRAb, thyroid ultrasound and orbital computed tomography. Within blood appeared most thyroid clonotypes that had expanded above 0.001.

This receptor was taken from a man aged 25 to 45 with Graves disease. Sequences were derived from peripheral blood mononuclear cells (PBMCs), sampled at new diagnosis, from a patient treated with antithyroid drugs.

The CDR3 bases are TGTGCCAGCAGTTACTCCGTCGCTAGCGAGCAGTACTTC. Residues: CASSYSVASEQYF. The chain carries TRBV2 and TRBJ2-7, with no clear D. This CDR3 is built from 13 residues. Germline lookup yields CDR1 SNHLY and CDR2 FYNNEI. V was shortened by 5 bases and J by 6 bases, with 14 bases between the two germline ends.